Presented here are 11 T cell receptor beta chains from one specimen sequenced in a study of T-cell reconstitution after alpha-beta-depleted transplantation in children. TCRbeta library preparation incorporated unique molecular identifiers. From the PCR reads, TCRdb called clonotypes with MiXCR, one entry per CDR3 protein. Seen here are more than 200,000 distinct CDR3 sequences, roughly 24% observed once, and the top ten hold about 2.6%. The sample here was PBMCs, taken before TCRalphabeta/CD19-depleted stem cell transplant. The receptors originated from a girl aged 2 to 9 with Fanconi anemia, due to receive a stem cell transplant.

In its sample, this clonotype was seen many times. This sequence joins TRBV11-2 and TRBJ2-1; 7 positions match TRBD2. The CDR3 has 14 amino acids. The V segment lost 0 bases and the J segment 13 bases; nucleotides outside the gene matches: 9. The V gene's germline CDR1 is SGHAT and CDR2 FQNNGV. The CDR3 spells CASSLDVRGGPQFF. The CDR3 nucleotides read TGTGCCAGCAGCTTAGATGTTCGGGGAGGGCCCCAGTTCTTC.

Concerning this clonotype: A read error may account for a junction end that differs from germline. The chain has TRBV20-1 and TRBJ2-3, with D possibly being TRBD2 (5 bases). CDR1 DFQATT and CDR2 SNEGSKA come from the germline V gene (reference sequence). The CDR3 spans 9 residues. The CDR3 here is CSAVTFGDF. In DNA form, the CDR3 reads TGCAGTGCCGTAACATTCGGGGATTTT.

The chain combines TRBV20-1 with TRBJ2-7; 7 bases align to TRBD2. V lost 0 bases to trimming and J lost 0 bases; unmatched junction nucleotides: 8. This CDR3 contains 16 residues. Germline assignment: CDR1 DFQATT and CDR2 SNEGSKA (reference sequence). The CDR3 spells CSARDLTGRASYEQYF. For the CDR3, the DNA is TGCAGTGCTAGAGATCTGACGGGGAGGGCCTCCTACGAGCAGTACTTC.

This clonotype was observed at least ten times. The CDR3 spells CASSATPRFIDEAFF. The CDR3 DNA reads TGTGCCAGCAGTGCTACACCAAGATTTATAGATGAAGCTTTCTTT. The J gene is TRBJ1-1, the V gene TRBV12-3 or TRBV12-4; D not certain. The CDR3 is 15 residues long. The V gene lost 5 bases and the J gene lost 7 bases, with 20 bases spanning the gap.

The chain carries TRBV7-2 and TRBJ2-1, with D possibly called TRBD1 or TRBD2 (5 bases each). This CDR3 contains 15 residues. Trimming took 4 bases from V and 0 from J, leaving 10 bases between them. Germline CDR1 SGHTA, CDR2 FQGNSA. CDR3 loop: CASSSGRSSYNEQFF. In DNA, the CDR3 is TGTGCCAGCAGCTCGGGACGGAGCTCCTACAATGAGCAGTTCTTC.

This clonotype has a count of ten or more. The junction does not match germline at one end; this may be a read error. V usage is TRBV20-1 and J usage is TRBJ2-7, with 7 positions matching TRBD1. In germline, CDR1 is DFQATT, CDR2 SNEGSKA (reference sequence). The CDR3 has 14 amino acids. CDR3 sequence reads: CSAATQGQREGASF. DNA for the CDR3: TGCAGTGCCGCGACCCAGGGACAGAGAGAGGGGGCCTCCTTC.

This clonotype was seen many times. The J gene is TRBJ2-7, the V gene TRBV27; 8 bases are shared with TRBD1. The CDR3 length is 14 residues. V was pared by 3 bases and J by 2 bases, with 3 bases of the junction left unmatched. Germline CDR1 MNHEY, CDR2 SMNVEV (reference sequence). CDR3 nucleotide sequence: TGTGCCAGCAGTTTGCAGGGGGCGGCCTACGAGCAGTACTTC. Its protein product is CASSLQGAAYEQYF.

This clonotype was detected a few times. The chain joins TRBV20-1 to TRBJ2-2, with 11 bases matching TRBD1. CDR3 length: 14 amino acids. Germline V gene data show CDR1 as DFQATT and CDR2 as SNEGSKA (reference sequence). The junction had 5 bases not matched to a gene; V was cut back by 4 bases and J by 7 bases. The CDR3 DNA reads as TGCAGTGCTACGGACAGGGGGCGGAGCGGGGAGCTGTTTTTT. Residues: CSATDRGRSGELFF.

The chain carries TRBV6-5 and TRBJ2-7; D possibly corresponds to TRBD1 (5 bases). CDR3 length: 13 amino acids. Germline CDR1 reads MNHEY; CDR2 reads SVGAGI. The germline V and J ends were trimmed by 0 bases and 6 bases, with 9 bases remaining between them. CDR3 coding DNA: TGTGCCAGCAGTTACTCCCTGGGGCTCGAGCAGTACTTC. This encodes CASSYSLGLEQYF.

The sample holds a few counts of this clonotype. The rearrangement uses TRBV25-1 and TRBJ2-6; D not certain. CDR3 length: 13 amino acids. In germline, CDR1 is MGHDK, CDR2 SYGVNS. Trimming left V 10 bases short and J 4 bases short, with 11 bases between. In nucleotides, the CDR3 is TGTGCCACCCGGTTTTCCGGGGCCAACGTCCTGACTTTC. This sequence encodes CATRFSGANVLTF.

The CDR3 bases are TGTGCCAGCAGCTTCACATTAGGTGCCTACGAGCAGTACTTC. Amino acid sequence: CASSFTLGAYEQYF. This chain joins TRBV7-2 and TRBJ2-7; D call uncertain. Per the germline V gene, CDR1 is SGHTA and CDR2 is FQGNSA. V shed 3 bases and J shed 2 bases, with 11 bases lying between them. This CDR3 has 14 residues.